This T cell receptor (beta chain) was documented in a study of blood T cell repertoires in COVID-19 (dated by TCRdb to the early 2020s). Background on the whole study: The collaborator samples originated in the United States, Italy and Spain and spanned the acute and convalescent phases of COVID-19. The material from the prospective study consisted of cDNA or gDNA derived from T cells, B-cell-depleted T cells, or PBMCs. Subjects who had been exposed to COVID-19, were actively infected with it, or had recovered from it provided the deeply sampled blood TCRbeta repertoires that made up the dataset. A freely available public database, intended as a resource for researchers studying the immune response to SARS-CoV-2, is where the repertoires were released. Samples came from the ongoing ImmuneRACE study (first 160 participants) plus 1,254 subjects from 6 global collaborators. Nearly every sample came with metadata listing a de-identified subject ID, COVID-19 status, age in years and sex. Where available, HLA class I and class II types were taken from metadata supplied by the sample provider and were not determined by assay-based typing. Summary of the overall study and its limitations: How much clinical and demographic metadata was included differed by source and by participant, and the metadata was provided uncurated.

The immunoSEQ Assay, a bias-controlled multiplex PCR, was used to amplify TCRbeta CDR3 regions from genomic DNA. Concerning the study's data processing: Within the assay, amplification of reference gene primers was used to estimate how many nucleated cells each sample contained. To quantify the absolute abundance of each unique TCRbeta CDR3 rearrangement, sequence reads were collapsed and filtered. Productive Simpson clonality was computed per sample as the square root of Simpson's diversity index over productive rearrangements. Drawn from immuneACCESS, this table holds only the in-frame rearrangements with V and J called that TCRdb kept. Clones are partly lost; checked studies trace under half to an unresolved V gene and leave the rest unexplained. For V, J and clone size, that table is used; D and trimming come from the DNA. The sample profile shows about 220,000 clones; roughly 83% of them were found once. 1.3% of the sample goes to the ten largest clones.

As regards this clone: The antigen it recognizes is unknown. Nothing much larger sits one base from this clone, and base qualities are not available.

Participants in the prospective study were aged about 18 to 95 years, lived in 24 United States geographic areas, and enrolled through a virtual design. Cohort assignment in the prospective study relied on participant-reported clinical history from a screening survey and a study questionnaire. Mobile phlebotomists in the prospective study collected whole blood, serum and a nasopharyngeal or oropharyngeal swab from every participant. Additional blood draws and questionnaires over an approximately 2-month period could optionally be provided by prospective study participants. Blood samples from the prospective study were shipped frozen or at room temperature prior to DNA extraction. Germline trimming: 4 bases from V, 7 bases from J; junction bases outside gene matches: 10. CDR1 and CDR2, per the germline V gene, are SGDLS and YYNGEE. Counted from cysteine to phenylalanine, this CDR3 has 16 amino acids. Only CDR3 DNA is held: 48 bases, read in frame from base 1.

The sequence joins TRBV9 to TRBJ2-2; 10 central nucleotides agree with TRBD2. Sample: PBMCs or T cells enriched from blood (not recorded which). The sequence was collected from a woman aged 40 to 50 with acute COVID-19. The DNA sequence follows: TGTGCCAGCAGCCAGGGGCTAGCGGGAGCGGTCGGGGAGCTGTTTTTT. The resulting protein is CASSQGLAGAVGELFF.